This entry lists 26 T cell receptor beta chains sequenced from one sample in a study of blood T cell repertoires in COVID-19. The table came from immunoSEQ multiplex PCR; TCRdb's copy has only in-frame clones and leaves some out. The sample lists fewer than 250,000 clones; 75% to 85% were seen once. Material: peripheral blood. The receptor set was obtained from a woman between 65 and 79 years old with acute or convalescent COVID-19.

The rearrangement uses TRBV29-1 and TRBJ1-2, with D hard to call. The CDR3 consists of 13 residues. Between the trimmed V and J ends, which lost 4 bases and 5 bases, there was a span of 14 bases. Germline CDR1 and CDR2: SQVTM and ANQGSEA. Here the CDR3 DNA reads TGCAGCGTTGTTCCGGGCGGGAATTATGGCTACACCTTC. It codes for CSVVPGGNYGYTF.

The V and J genes are TRBV6-5 and TRBJ2-3; 9 bases align to TRBD1. The CDR3 sequence is 15 residues long. Unmatched junction bases numbered 5, after V lost 5 bases and J lost 2 bases. Germline V gene lookup returns CDR1 MNHEY and CDR2 SVGAGI. The CDR3 sequence is CASSTRDRATDTQYF. CDR3 bases: TGTGCCAGCAGTACCCGGGACAGGGCCACAGATACGCAGTATTTT.

This clone was seen once. V usage is TRBV4-1 and J usage is TRBJ1-2, with 7 bases matching TRBD1. Trimming cost V 0 bases and J 7 bases; bases outside gene matches: 2. The CDR3 is made up of 13 amino acids. CDR1 and CDR2 (germline): MGHRA, YSYEKL. The CDR3 nucleotides are TGCGCCAGCAGCCAAGACAGGGGGGTTGGCTACACCTTC. This translates into CASSQDRGVGYTF.

This clone was detected ten times or more. CDR3 residues: CASSTDRGTYGYTF. The CDR3 nucleotides read TGTGCCAGCAGCACGGACAGGGGAACCTATGGCTACACCTTC. The chain uses TRBV5-4 and TRBJ1-2; TRBD1 agrees at 9 bases. The CDR3 spans 14 residues. V shed 4 bases, J shed 4 bases, and the junction held 5 bases outside the gene matches. The germline gives CDR1 SGHNT, CDR2 YYREEE (reference sequence). Based on the CDR3 plus reference TRBV5-4 and TRBJ1-2, the full variable domain is ETGVTQSPTHLIKTRGQQVTLRCSSQSGHNTVSWYQQALGQGPQFIFQYYREEENGRGNFPPRFSGLQFPNYSSELNVNALELDDSALYLCASSTDRGTYGYTFGSGTRLTVV.

The V gene is TRBV4-1, the J gene TRBJ1-2, with unresolved D. The CDR3 totals 15 residues. Germline CDR1 is MGHRA and CDR2 is YSYEKL. Trimming removed 0 bases at V and 4 bases at J, with 12 bases between. The CDR3 coding sequence is TGCGCCAGCAGCCAAGATGCGGGGTGGGTCTATGGCTACACCTTC. Protein sequence: CASSQDAGWVYGYTF.

This clone has more than one count but fewer than ten. The chain couples TRBV2 to TRBJ1-1; D possibly corresponds to TRBD1 (5 bases). The CDR3 length is 15 residues. Germline V CDR1 and CDR2: SNHLY, FYNNEI. V lost 4 bases and J lost 10, with 22 bases in between. The CDR3 DNA sequence: TGTGCCAGCAGTGTAGACCCAGGGACTGCCGGGGGAGCTTTCTTT. Its translation: CASSVDPGTAGGAFF.

The chain combines TRBV24-1 with TRBJ2-3; 14 bases map to TRBD2. From germline, CDR1 is KGHDR and CDR2 SFDVKD. Trimming took 4 bases from V and 1 from J; bases not matched to a gene: 0. The CDR3 loop spans 16 amino acids. The CDR3 coding sequence is TGTGCCACCAGTGAGGGACTAGCGGGGGGCACAGATACGCAGTATTTT. Residues: CATSEGLAGGTDTQYF.

The J gene is TRBJ2-5, the V gene TRBV12-3 or TRBV12-4, with no clear D. The CDR3 has 11 residues. Trimming left V 8 bases short and J 5 bases short, with 9 bases between. CDR3 coding DNA: TGTGCCAGCCGCTTCGGGGAGACCCAGTACTTC. The encoded protein is CASRFGETQYF.

The chain recombines TRBV20-1 with TRBJ2-3; tentative D call: TRBD2 (5 bases). Germline V gives CDR1 DFQATT, CDR2 SNEGSKA (reference sequence). V lost 7 bases and J 3 bases, leaving 5 bases between the germline ends. CDR3 length: 10 residues. CDR3 coding DNA: TGCAGTGGGAGGACAGATACGCAGTATTTT. Translating it yields CSGRTDTQYF.

The chain carries TRBV21-1 and TRBJ2-3; the table calls TRBD2, which could not be checked here. TRBV21-1 is a pseudogene segment. The CDR3 has 14 amino acids. The CDR3, as DNA: TGTGCCAACAGAAGGAGGGAGGGCACAGATACGCAGTATTTT. This sequence encodes CANRRREGTDTQYF.

This rearrangement joins TRBV4-1 to TRBJ1-4, with 9 positions matching TRBD1. There are 17 residues in the CDR3. The ends lost 2 bases at V and 5 bases at J; junction bases unmatched: 9. CDR1 and CDR2 (germline): MGHRA, YSYEKL. The CDR3 region is CASSQSDRGRRNEKLFF. Written as DNA, the CDR3 is TGCGCCAGCAGCCAATCTGACAGGGGGAGGAGGAATGAAAAACTGTTTTTT.

Details on this clone: Other nucleotide sequences from this sample produce the same CDR3. The V and J genes are TRBV12-3 or TRBV12-4 and TRBJ1-1, with D maybe TRBD1 (5 bases). The CDR3 is 12 residues long. Trimming shortened V by 3 bases and J by 4 bases, and 6 bases separated the two germline ends. This CDR3 is CASSFTGTEAFF. CDR3 DNA: TGTGCCAGCAGTTTTACAGGCACTGAAGCTTTCTTT.

In this sample, this clone turned up once. The rearrangement joins TRBV2 to TRBJ1-5, with no clear D. The V end was cut by 2 bases, the J end by 1 base, with 12 bases between. This CDR3 is 16 amino acids long. The V gene's germline CDR1 is SNHLY and CDR2 FYNNEI. CDR3: CASSENSLGSNQPQHF. CDR3 coding DNA: TGTGCCAGCAGTGAAAACAGTCTGGGCAGCAATCAGCCCCAGCATTTT.

The rearrangement uses TRBV29-1 and TRBJ1-5, with 8 bases aligning to TRBD1. There are 13 residues in the CDR3. The trim removed 5 bases at V and 0 bases at J, leaving 0 bases unmatched. Germline values: CDR1 SQVTM, CDR2 ANQGSEA. The CDR3: CSVTGGSNQPQHF. The CDR3 bases are TGCAGCGTTACAGGGGGTAGCAATCAGCCCCAGCATTTT.

V is TRBV6-5 and J is TRBJ2-2; D may be TRBD1 (6 bases). The CDR3 spans 15 residues. CDR1 and CDR2 (germline): MNHEY, SVGAGI. Trimming removed 6 bases at V and 3 bases at J, with 14 bases between. The CDR3 sequence is CASSPAQGYTGELFF. The DNA for the CDR3 is TGTGCCAGCAGCCCCGCACAGGGATACACCGGGGAGCTGTTTTTT.

The sample holds one count of this clone. This sequence joins TRBV6-5 and TRBJ1-2, with 8 bases identical to TRBD1. The germline CDR1 and CDR2 sequences are MNHEY and SVGAGI. CDR3 length equals 15 residues. Losses at the gene ends were 4 bases for V and 4 bases for J; bases not matched to a gene: 8. This CDR3 is CASSSSGGRLYGYTF. CDR3 sequence (DNA): TGTGCCAGCAGTTCCTCAGGGGGCCGGCTCTATGGCTACACCTTC.

This clone was counted between two and nine times. The V call is TRBV19, the J call TRBJ1-3, with 8 bases identical to TRBD1. The trim removed 9 bases at V and 0 bases at J, leaving 4 bases unmatched. CDR3 length: 14 amino acids. Germline lookup yields CDR1 LNHDA and CDR2 SQIVND (reference sequence). The CDR3: CASRQGSSGNTIYF. The CDR3 nucleotides read TGTGCCAGCAGACAGGGGAGCTCTGGAAACACCATATATTTT.

The chain combines TRBV19 with TRBJ2-7; 7 bases are shared with TRBD1. V was clipped by 6 bases and J by 0 bases; unmatched bases: 5. CDR3 length equals 14 residues. The V gene's germline CDR1 is LNHDA and CDR2 SQIVND (reference sequence). CDR3 sequence reads: CASRPGTDSYEQYF. Written as DNA, the CDR3 is TGTGCCAGTAGACCCGGGACAGACTCCTACGAGCAGTACTTC.

In regard to this clone: The sample contains more than one DNA sequence encoding this CDR3. The chain joins TRBV6-5 to TRBJ2-7; 8 positions agree with TRBD1. The CDR3 length is 15 residues. Germline CDR1 and CDR2: MNHEY and SVGAGI. The V segment lost 5 bases and the J segment 1 base; nucleotides outside the gene matches: 7. In DNA, the CDR3 is TGTGCCAGCAGTCTCGGACAGGGAAGTTCCTACGAGCAGTACTTC. It encodes CASSLGQGSSYEQYF.

The V gene is TRBV6-4, the J gene TRBJ1-3; weak D call: TRBD1 (5 bases). Germline V gene lookup returns CDR1 MRHNA and CDR2 SNTAGT. V was trimmed by 0 bases and J by 1 base, leaving 22 bases between them. The CDR3 has 20 amino acids. The DNA of the CDR3 is TGTGCCAGCAGTGACTCGAAACGGACACCCAGCCCGGTTTCTGGAAACACCATATATTTT. Amino acid sequence: CASSDSKRTPSPVSGNTIYF.

The chain is built from TRBV4-3 and TRBJ1-1, with a possible D match to TRBD1 (5 bases). V was shortened by 0 bases and J by 5 bases, with 19 bases between the two germline ends. Germline lookup yields CDR1 LGHNA and CDR2 YSLEER. This CDR3 is 17 amino acids long. CDR3: CASSQDSRTAGRTEAFF. The CDR3 DNA reads TGCGCCAGCAGCCAAGATTCACGGACGGCAGGGCGTACTGAAGCTTTCTTT.

V is TRBV18 and J is TRBJ1-6, with TRBD1 matching over 10 bases. The V gene end was trimmed by 5 bases and the J gene end by 8 bases; junction bases not matched to a gene: 21. Germline CDR1 reads KGHSH; CDR2 reads LQKENI. The CDR3 has 20 residues. The CDR3 bases are TGTGCCAGCTCATCACTTTCCGGGACAGGGGCATACCTCGGGGATTCACCCCTCCACTTT. This gives the protein CASSSLSGTGAYLGDSPLHF.

The chain links TRBV5-5 to TRBJ1-1, with unresolved D. Per germline, CDR1 SGHKS and CDR2 YYEKEE (reference sequence). The CDR3 length is 14 residues. Trimming took off 2 bases at V and 1 base at J, with 9 bases between the two ends. CDR3 sequence reads: CASSFLQTNTEAFF. CDR3 nucleotide sequence: TGTGCCAGCAGCTTTTTACAGACGAACACTGAAGCTTTCTTT.

The count of this clone is one. The chain joins TRBV14 to TRBJ1-6; no definite D call. The germline V gene has CDR1 SGHDN and CDR2 FVKESK. Trimming removed 0 bases at V and 10 bases at J, with 13 bases between. The length of the CDR3 is 15 residues. CDR3 sequence (DNA): TGTGCCAGCAGCCAAGATAAGAGGTTTCCATCACCCCTCCACTTT. Protein sequence: CASSQDKRFPSPLHF.

The chain couples TRBV19 to TRBJ2-5; D perhaps matches TRBD1 (6 bases). The V and J ends lost 5 bases and 0 bases respectively, with 19 bases between them. The CDR3 contains 17 residues. From germline, CDR1 is LNHDA and CDR2 SQIVND (reference sequence). The CDR3 DNA reads as TGTGCCAGTAGTCTTCAGACAGGAGCCGCGTACCAAGAGACCCAGTACTTC. It specifies CASSLQTGAAYQETQYF.

This clone occurred once. This sequence joins TRBV27 and TRBJ1-5, with D possibly matching TRBD1 (5 bases). Germline V gives CDR1 MNHEY, CDR2 SMNVEV (reference sequence). V lost 6 bases to trimming and J lost 9 bases, with 21 bases between them. The CDR3 is 15 residues long. CDR3 loop: CASRGQGLGERPQHF. The CDR3 coding sequence is TGTGCCAGCAGAGGTCAGGGACTGGGAGAGAGGCCCCAGCATTTT.